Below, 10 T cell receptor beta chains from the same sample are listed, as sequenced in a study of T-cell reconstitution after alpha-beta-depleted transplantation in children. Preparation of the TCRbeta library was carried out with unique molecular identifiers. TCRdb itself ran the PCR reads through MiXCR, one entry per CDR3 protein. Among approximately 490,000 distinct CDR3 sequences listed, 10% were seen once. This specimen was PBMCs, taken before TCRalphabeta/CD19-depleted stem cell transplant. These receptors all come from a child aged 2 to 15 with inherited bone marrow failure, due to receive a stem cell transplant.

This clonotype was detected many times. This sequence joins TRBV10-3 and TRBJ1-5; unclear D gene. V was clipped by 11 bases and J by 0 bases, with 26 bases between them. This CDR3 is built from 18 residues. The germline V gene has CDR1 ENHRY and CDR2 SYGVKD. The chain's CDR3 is CAASPGLIRAYSNQPQHF. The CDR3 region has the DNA TGTGCCGCCTCACCCGGGTTGATAAGGGCTTATAGCAATCAGCCCCAGCATTTT.

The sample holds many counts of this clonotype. CDR3 protein: CALEGTVHEQYF. The CDR3 DNA reads TGTGCCTTAGAGGGGACAGTCCACGAGCAGTACTTC. The chain joins TRBV30 to TRBJ2-7; 7 bases map to TRBD1. Germline lookup yields CDR1 GTSNPN and CDR2 SVGIG (reference sequence). The CDR3 is 12 amino acids. V trimming: 7 bases; J trimming: 5 bases; junction bases outside the gene matches: 8.

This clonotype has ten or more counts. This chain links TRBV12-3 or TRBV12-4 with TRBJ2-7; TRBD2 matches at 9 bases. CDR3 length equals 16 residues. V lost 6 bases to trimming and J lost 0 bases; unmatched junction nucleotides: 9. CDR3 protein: CASSRYPGLASYEQYF. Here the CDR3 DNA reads TGTGCCAGCAGCCGGTATCCGGGACTAGCCTCCTACGAGCAGTACTTC.

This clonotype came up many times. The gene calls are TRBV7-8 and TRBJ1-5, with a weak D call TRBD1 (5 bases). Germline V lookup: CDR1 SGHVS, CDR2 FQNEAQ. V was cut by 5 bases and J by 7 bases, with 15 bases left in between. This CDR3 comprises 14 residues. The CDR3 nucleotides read TGTGCCAGCAGCCACCTGAGGGGCGACCAGCCCCAGCATTTT. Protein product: CASSHLRGDQPQHF.

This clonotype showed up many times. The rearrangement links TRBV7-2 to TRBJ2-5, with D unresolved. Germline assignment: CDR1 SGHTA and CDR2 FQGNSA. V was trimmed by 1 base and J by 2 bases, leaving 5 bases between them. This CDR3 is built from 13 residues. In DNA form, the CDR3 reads TGTGCCAGCAGCTTAGGGATACAAGAGACCCAGTACTTC. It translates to CASSLGIQETQYF.

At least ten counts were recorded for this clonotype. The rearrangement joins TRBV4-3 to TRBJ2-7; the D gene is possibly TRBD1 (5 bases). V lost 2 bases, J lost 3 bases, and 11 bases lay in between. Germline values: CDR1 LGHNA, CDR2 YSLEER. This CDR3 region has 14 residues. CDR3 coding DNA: TGCGCCAGCAGCCAATGGCAGGGTGACTACGAGCAGTACTTC. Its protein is CASSQWQGDYEQYF.

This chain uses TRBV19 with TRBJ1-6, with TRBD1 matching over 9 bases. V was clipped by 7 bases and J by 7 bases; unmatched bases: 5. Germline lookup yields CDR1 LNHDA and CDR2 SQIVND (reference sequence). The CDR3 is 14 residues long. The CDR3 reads CASTLGTGNSPLHF. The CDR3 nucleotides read TGTGCCAGTACCCTCGGGACAGGGAATTCACCCCTCCACTTT.

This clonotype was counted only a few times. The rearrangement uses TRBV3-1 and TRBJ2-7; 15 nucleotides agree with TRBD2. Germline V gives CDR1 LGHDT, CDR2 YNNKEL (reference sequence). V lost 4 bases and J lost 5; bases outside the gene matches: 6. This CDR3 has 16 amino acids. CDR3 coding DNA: TGTGCCAGCAGCCTTCGGACTAGCGGGAGGGAAAACGAGCAGTACTTC. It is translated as CASSLRTSGRENEQYF.

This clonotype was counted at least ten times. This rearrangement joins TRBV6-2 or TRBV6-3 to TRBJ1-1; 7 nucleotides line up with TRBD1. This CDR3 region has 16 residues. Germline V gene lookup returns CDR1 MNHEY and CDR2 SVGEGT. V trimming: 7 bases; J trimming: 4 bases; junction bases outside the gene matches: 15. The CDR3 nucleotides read TGTGCCAGCACCGAATATTTCAGGGGGGAAGGCACTGAAGCTTTCTTT. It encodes CASTEYFRGEGTEAFF.

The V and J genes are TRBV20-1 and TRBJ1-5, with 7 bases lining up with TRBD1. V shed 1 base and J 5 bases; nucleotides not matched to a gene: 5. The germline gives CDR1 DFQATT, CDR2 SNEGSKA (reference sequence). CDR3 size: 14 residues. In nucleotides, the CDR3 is TGCAGTGCTAGAGGAGACAGGGACTATCAGCCCCAGCATTTT. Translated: CSARGDRDYQPQHF.